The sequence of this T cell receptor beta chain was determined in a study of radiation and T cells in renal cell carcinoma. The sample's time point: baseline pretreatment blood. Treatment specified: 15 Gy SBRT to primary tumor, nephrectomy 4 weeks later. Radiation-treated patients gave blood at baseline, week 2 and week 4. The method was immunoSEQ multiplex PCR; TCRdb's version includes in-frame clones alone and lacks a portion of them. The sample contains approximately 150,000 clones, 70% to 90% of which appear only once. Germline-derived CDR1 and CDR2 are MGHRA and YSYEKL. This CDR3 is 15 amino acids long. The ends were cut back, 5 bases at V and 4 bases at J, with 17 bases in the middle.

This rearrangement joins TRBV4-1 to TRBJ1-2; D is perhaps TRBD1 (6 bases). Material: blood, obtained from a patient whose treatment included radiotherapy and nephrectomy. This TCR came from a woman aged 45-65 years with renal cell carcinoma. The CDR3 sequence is CASSEGGGWVYGYTF. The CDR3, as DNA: TGCGCCAGCAGCGAAGGGGGGGGCTGGGTCTATGGCTACACCTTC.